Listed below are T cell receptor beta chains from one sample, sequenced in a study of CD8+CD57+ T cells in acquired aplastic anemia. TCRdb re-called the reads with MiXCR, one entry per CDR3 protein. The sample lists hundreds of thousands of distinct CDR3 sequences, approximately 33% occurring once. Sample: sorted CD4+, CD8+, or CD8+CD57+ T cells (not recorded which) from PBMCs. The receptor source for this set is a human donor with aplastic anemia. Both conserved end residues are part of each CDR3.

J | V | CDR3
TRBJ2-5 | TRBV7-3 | CASSLRLSETQYF
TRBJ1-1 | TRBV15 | CATSRDRDLNTEAFF
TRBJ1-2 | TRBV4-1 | CASSQDGQTFYGYTF
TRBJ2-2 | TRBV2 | CASSESRGGTGELFF
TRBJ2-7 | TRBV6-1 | CASNSAGTGFDEQYF
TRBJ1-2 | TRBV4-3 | CASSQEDTEDYGYTF
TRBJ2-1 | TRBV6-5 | CASSGGLYNEQFF
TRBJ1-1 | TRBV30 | CAWQNTEAFF
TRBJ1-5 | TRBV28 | CASSPPRNQPQHF
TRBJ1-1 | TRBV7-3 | CASSFLGTEAFF
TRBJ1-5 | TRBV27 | CASSWAGSRVGNQPQHF
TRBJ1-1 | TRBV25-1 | CASSQRGTEHLNTEAFF
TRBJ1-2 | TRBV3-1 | CASSYFGRESYGYTF
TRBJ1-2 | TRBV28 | CASSLPFGQIPGFYGYTF
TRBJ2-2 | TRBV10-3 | CASSLKTANTGELFF
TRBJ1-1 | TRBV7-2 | CASEPRGLVTEAFF
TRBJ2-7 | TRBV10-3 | CAISQGSVFDRGYEQYF
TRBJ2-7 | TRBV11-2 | CTSASYEQYF
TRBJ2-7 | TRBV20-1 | CSATKTGTYEQYF
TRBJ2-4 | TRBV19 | CASSWMTGNGVAKNIQYF
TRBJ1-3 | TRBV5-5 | CASSPVEAGNTIYF
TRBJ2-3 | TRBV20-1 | CSAITRQGRTDTQYF
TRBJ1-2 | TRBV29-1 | CSLGPAQGYGYTF
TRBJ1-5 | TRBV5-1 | CASSPSTGGNQPQHF
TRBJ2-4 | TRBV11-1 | CASSSRGQTWSENIQYF
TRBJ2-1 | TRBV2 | CASSVGGDNEQFF
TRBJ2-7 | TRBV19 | CASSIVVDFFSEQYF
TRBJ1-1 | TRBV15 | CATSRPPGQVNTEAFF
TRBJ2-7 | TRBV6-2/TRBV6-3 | CASSYEAGPYEQYF
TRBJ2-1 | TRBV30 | CAWSKLHEQFF
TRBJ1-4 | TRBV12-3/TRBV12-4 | CASSWDRVLGKLFF
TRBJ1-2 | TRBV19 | CASSDRTGRDGYTF
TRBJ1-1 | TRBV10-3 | CAISESGGGSHTEAFF
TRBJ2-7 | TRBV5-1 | CASSLRRQGESYEQYF
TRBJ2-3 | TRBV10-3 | CAISGGASGSVGTDTQYF
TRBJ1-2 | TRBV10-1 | CASSATGDGPRHF
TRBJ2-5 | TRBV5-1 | CASSFSAGVEETQYF
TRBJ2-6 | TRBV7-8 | CASSLIPLSGANVLTF
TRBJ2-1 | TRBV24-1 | CATSDAGLAGGINEQFF
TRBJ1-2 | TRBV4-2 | CASSQDRDRANGYTF
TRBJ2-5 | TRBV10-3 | CAISQGTSAQETQYF
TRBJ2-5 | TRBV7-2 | CASEGIEQETQYF
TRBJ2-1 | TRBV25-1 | CASTIGQGRINEQFF
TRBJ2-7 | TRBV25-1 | CASSWTAAYEQYF
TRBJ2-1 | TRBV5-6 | CASSFRGTGGYEQFF
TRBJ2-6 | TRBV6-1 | CASSPTGSSGANVLTF
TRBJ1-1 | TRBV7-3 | CASSLNTGVYTEAFF
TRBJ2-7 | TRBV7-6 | CASSLGTGEQYF
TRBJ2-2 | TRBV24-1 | CATSQAGGPRTGELFF
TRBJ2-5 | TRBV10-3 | CAIRTSGETQYF
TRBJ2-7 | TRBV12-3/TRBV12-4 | CASSFQASYEQYF
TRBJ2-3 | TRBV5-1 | CASSRDVSTDTQYF
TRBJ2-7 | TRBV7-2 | CASSPDQTYEQYF
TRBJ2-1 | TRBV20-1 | CSASLPLGEQFF
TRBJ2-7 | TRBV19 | CASSTAGNSYEQYF